This TCR beta chain was obtained from a study of metastatic and nonmetastatic thyroid tumors. General study results and limits: Malignant thyroid tumors reportedly exceeded benign nodules significantly in TCR beta diversity, with the difference appearing in blood and tumor.

Thyroid surgery had not been preceded by any treatment in any patient. Comments on this clone: Antigen: not known.

Losses at the gene ends were 6 bases for V and 6 bases for J; bases not matched to a gene: 3. Germline V gene data show CDR1 as MNHNS and CDR2 as SASEGT. The CDR3 spans 12 residues. TCRdb re-clonotyped the PCR reads via MiXCR. The sample includes 10,000 to 15,000 clones, approximately 31% seen only once; the top ten take 15% to 19%. The sequence came from a male donor with papillary thyroid cancer or a benign thyroid nodule (not recorded which). Some clones in this sample may be carry-over from other donors' samples. The specimen was tumor tissue. The chain couples TRBV6-1 to TRBJ2-7; 9 nucleotides agree with TRBD1. The CDR3 region is CASRSTGGEQYF. Here the CDR3 DNA reads TGTGCCAGCAGGTCGACAGGGGGCGAGCAGTACTTC.